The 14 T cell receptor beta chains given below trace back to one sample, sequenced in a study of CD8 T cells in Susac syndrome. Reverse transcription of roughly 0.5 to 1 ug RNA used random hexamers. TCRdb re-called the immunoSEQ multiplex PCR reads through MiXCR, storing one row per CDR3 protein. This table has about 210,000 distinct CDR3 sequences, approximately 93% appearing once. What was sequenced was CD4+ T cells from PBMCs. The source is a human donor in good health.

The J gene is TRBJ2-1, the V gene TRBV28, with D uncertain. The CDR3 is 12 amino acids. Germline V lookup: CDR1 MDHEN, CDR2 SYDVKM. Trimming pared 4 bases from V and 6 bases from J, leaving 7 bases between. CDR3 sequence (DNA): TGTGCCAGCAGTTCATACAGCAATGAGCAGTTCTTC. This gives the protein CASSSYSNEQFF.

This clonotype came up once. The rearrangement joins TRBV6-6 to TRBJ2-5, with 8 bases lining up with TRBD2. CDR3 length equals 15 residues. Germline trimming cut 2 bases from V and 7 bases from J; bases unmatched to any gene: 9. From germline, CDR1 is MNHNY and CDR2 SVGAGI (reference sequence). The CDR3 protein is CASSYKAGAQGTQYF. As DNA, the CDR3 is TGTGCCAGCAGTTACAAAGCGGGGGCCCAGGGGACCCAGTACTTC.

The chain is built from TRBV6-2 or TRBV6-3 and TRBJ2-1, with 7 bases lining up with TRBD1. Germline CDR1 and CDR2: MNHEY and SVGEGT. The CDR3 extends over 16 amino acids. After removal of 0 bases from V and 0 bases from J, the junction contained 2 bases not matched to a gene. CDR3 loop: CASSYSPGGSYNEQFF. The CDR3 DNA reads TGTGCCAGCAGTTACTCGCCAGGGGGCTCCTACAATGAGCAGTTCTTC.

The CDR3 DNA follows: TGTGCCAGCAGCTTCCATGACAGGAATCAGCCCCAGCATTTT. This gives the protein CASSFHDRNQPQHF. This chain links TRBV5-6 with TRBJ1-5; tentatively, D is TRBD1 (6 bases). The germline V and J ends were trimmed by 2 bases and 4 bases, with 10 bases remaining between them. This CDR3 region has 14 residues. CDR1 is SGHDT and CDR2 is YYEEEE in the germline V gene.

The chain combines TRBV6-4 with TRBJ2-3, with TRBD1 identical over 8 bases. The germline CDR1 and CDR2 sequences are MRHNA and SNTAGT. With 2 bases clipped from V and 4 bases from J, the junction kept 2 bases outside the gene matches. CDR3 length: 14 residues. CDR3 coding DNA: TGTGCCAGCAGTGACGCGACAGGGGCAGATACGCAGTATTTT. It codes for CASSDATGADTQYF.

The chain's CDR3 is CASVNRGGYGYTF. The DNA of the CDR3 is TGTGCCAGCGTTAACAGGGGGGGCTATGGCTACACCTTC. V is TRBV6-6 and J is TRBJ1-2; TRBD1 matches 8 bases. This CDR3 region has 13 residues. CDR1 is MNHNY, CDR2 SVGAGI, per germline (reference sequence). V was clipped by 8 bases and J by 4 bases; unmatched bases: 6.

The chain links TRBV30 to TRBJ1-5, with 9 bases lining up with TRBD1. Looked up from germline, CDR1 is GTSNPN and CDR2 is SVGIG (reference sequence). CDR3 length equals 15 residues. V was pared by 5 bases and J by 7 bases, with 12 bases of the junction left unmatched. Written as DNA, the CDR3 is TGTGCCTGGGAGAGGGGACAGGGTTTCGGGCAGCCCCAGCATTTT. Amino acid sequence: CAWERGQGFGQPQHF.

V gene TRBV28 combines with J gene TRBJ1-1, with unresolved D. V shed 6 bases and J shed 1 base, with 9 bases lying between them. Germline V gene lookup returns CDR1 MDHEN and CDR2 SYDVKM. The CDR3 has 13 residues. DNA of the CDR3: TGTGCCAGCAGCCCTGTCCCGAACACTGAAGCTTTCTTT. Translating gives CASSPVPNTEAFF.

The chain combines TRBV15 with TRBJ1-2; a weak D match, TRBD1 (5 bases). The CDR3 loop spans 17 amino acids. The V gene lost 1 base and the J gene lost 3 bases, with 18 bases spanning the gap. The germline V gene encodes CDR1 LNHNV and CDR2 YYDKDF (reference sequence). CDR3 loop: CATSRGRAGLGHYGYTF. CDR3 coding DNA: TGTGCCACCAGCAGAGGCCGCGCGGGGCTTGGACACTATGGCTACACCTTC.

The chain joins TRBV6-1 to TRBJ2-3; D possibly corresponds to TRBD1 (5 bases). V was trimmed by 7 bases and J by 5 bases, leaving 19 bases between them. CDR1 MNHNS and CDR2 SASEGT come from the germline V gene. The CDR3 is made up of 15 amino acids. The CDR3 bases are TGTGCCAGCACCGGGCGACAGCCCGGCGGAGATACGCAGTATTTT. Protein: CASTGRQPGGDTQYF.

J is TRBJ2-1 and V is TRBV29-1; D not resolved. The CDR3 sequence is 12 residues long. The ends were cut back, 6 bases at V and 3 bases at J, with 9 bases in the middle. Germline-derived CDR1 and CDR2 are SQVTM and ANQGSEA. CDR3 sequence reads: CSVLPSYNEQFF. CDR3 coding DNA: TGCAGCGTCCTCCCGAGCTACAATGAGCAGTTCTTC.

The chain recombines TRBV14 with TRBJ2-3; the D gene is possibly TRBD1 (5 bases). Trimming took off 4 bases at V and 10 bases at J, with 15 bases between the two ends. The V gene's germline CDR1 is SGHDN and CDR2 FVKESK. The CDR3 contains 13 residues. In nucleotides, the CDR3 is TGTGCCAGCAGCCCTAGGGGCACTGGTGCGCAGTATTTT. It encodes CASSPRGTGAQYF.

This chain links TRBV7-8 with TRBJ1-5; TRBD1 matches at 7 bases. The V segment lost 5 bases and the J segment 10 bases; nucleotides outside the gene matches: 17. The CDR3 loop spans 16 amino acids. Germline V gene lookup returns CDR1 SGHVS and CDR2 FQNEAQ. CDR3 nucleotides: TGTGCCAGCAGCGGCGGACTTCGACAGGGAGGCAAACCCCAGCATTTT. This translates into CASSGGLRQGGKPQHF.

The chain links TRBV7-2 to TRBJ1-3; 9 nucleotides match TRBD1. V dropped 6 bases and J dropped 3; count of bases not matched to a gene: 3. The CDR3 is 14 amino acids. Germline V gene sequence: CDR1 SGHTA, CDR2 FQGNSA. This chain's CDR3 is CASRQGAGGNTIYF. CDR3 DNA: TGTGCCAGCAGACAGGGGGCAGGTGGAAACACCATATATTTT.